Below are 4 T cell receptor beta chains sequenced from a single sample in a study of control samples from healthy donors and cancer patients. Profiled with immunoSEQ multiplex PCR; TCRdb holds only in-frame clones, not every one. The repertoire includes about 35,000 clones, approximately 93% of them detected once, and around 1.6% sits in the top ten. Sequencing used PBMCs. Receptors were obtained from a man aged 35-49 years with colorectal cancer.

J is TRBJ2-2 and V is TRBV6-6; the match to TRBD1 covers 11 bases. Germline lookup yields CDR1 MNHNY and CDR2 SVGAGI (reference sequence). CDR3 length: 17 residues. Unmatched junction bases numbered 9, after V lost 5 bases and J lost 4 bases. CDR3 sequence (DNA): TGTGCCAGCAGTCGCGGACAGGGGGCTACGGGCACCGGGGAGCTGTTTTTT. This translates into CASSRGQGATGTGELFF.

The gene calls are TRBV18 and TRBJ2-5; D possibly corresponds to TRBD2 (6 bases). Trimming removed 4 bases at V and 4 bases at J, with 13 bases between. Germline V gene lookup returns CDR1 KGHSH and CDR2 LQKENI. The CDR3 is 14 amino acids. The CDR3 sequence: CASSLVLGGETQYF. The CDR3 DNA reads as TGTGCCAGCTCACTTGTCCTCGGGGGAGAGACCCAGTACTTC.

V and J are TRBV2 and TRBJ2-7; unclear D gene. The V gene's germline CDR1 is SNHLY and CDR2 FYNNEI. The CDR3 is made up of 15 amino acids. Trimming removed 4 bases at V and 0 bases at J, with 13 bases between. As DNA, the CDR3 is TGTGCCAGCAGTGCGAGATTAGTTAGCTCCTACGAGCAGTACTTC. Translating it yields CASSARLVSSYEQYF.

The chain links TRBV5-6 to TRBJ1-5, with D perhaps matching TRBD1 (5 bases). The CDR3 covers 13 residues. Trimming removed 4 bases at V and 4 bases at J, with 9 bases between. Germline V CDR1 and CDR2: SGHDT, YYEEEE. The chain's CDR3 is CASSVQGNQPQHF. CDR3 bases: TGTGCCAGCAGCGTGCAGGGAAATCAGCCCCAGCATTTT.